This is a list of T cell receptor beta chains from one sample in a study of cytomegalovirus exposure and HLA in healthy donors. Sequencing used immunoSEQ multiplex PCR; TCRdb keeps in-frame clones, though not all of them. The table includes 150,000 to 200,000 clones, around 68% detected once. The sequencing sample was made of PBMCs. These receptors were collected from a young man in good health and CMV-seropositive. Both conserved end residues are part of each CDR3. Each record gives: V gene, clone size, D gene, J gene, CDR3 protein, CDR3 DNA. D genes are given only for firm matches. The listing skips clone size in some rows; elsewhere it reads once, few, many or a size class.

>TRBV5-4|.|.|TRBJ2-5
CASSFLQNQETQYF
TGTGCCAGCAGCTTTCTACAGAACCAAGAGACCCAGTACTTC
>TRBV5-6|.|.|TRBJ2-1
CASSSGTYGEQFF
TGTGCCAGCAGCTCAGGGACTTATGGTGAGCAGTTCTTC
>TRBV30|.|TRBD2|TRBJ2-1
CAWSVPLGLAAVFF
TGTGCCTGGAGTGTACCCCTCGGGCTAGCGGCTGTCTTCTTC
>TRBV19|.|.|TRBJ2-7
CASRPRGTTKYEQYF
TGTGCCAGTAGACCCAGGGGTACCACAAAATACGAGCAGTACTTC
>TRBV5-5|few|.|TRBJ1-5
CASSFAEDQPQHF
TGTGCCAGCAGCTTTGCGGAGGATCAGCCCCAGCATTTT
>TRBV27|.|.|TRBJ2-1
CASSLGLAGYNEQFF
TGTGCCAGCAGTTTAGGGCTAGCCGGATACAATGAGCAGTTCTTC
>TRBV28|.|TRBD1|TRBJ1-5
CASSLPQGRTQPQHF
TGTGCCAGCAGTTTACCACAGGGGCGTACTCAGCCCCAGCATTTT
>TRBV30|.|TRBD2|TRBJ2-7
CAWRRLAGGEQYF
TGTGCCTGGAGGAGGTTAGCGGGAGGAGAGCAGTACTTC
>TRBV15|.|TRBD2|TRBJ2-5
CATTSGQETQYF
TGTGCCACCACTAGCGGTCAAGAGACCCAGTACTTC
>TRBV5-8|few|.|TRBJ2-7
CASSLNSIYEQYF
TGTGCCAGCAGCCTGAACTCCATCTACGAGCAGTACTTC
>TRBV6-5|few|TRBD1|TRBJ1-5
CASSPGQGGYQPQHF
TGTGCCAGCAGCCCGGGACAGGGGGGGTATCAGCCCCAGCATTTT
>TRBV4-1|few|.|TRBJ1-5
CASSQDLLGGYSNQPQHF
TGCGCCAGCAGCCAAGACCTCCTGGGGGGATATAGCAATCAGCCCCAGCATTTT
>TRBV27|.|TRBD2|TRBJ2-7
CASGGGSGSSYEQYF
TGTGCCAGCGGAGGTGGTAGCGGGAGCTCCTACGAGCAGTACTTC
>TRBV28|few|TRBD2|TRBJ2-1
CASSPTIGLAGGTYNEQFF
TGTGCCAGCAGTCCGACCATCGGACTAGCGGGAGGAACCTACAATGAGCAGTTCTTC
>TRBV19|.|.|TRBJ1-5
CASSGPRDYTQPQHF
TGTGCCAGTAGTGGCCCCAGGGACTACACTCAGCCCCAGCATTTT
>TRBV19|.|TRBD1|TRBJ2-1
CASRYRGLPRAEQFF
TGTGCCAGCCGATACAGGGGGCTACCTCGGGCTGAGCAGTTCTTC
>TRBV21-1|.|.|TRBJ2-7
CASSRPGLAGAREQYF
TGTGCCAGCAGTAGACCGGGACTAGCGGGAGCTCGCGAGCAGTACTTC
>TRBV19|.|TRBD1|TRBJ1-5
CASSMTGYSNQPQHF
TGTGCCAGTAGTATGACAGGGTATAGCAATCAGCCCCAGCATTTT
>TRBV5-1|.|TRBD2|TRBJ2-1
CASSHPGLAVISYNEQFF
TGCGCCAGCAGCCACCCGGGACTAGCGGTCATCTCCTACAATGAGCAGTTCTTC
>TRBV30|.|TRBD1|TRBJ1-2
CAWSVRIQGAAINYGYTF
TGTGCCTGGAGTGTACGGATCCAGGGGGCTGCGATTAACTATGGCTACACCTTC
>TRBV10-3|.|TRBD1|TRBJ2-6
CAISESTGAGANVLTF
TGTGCCATCAGTGAGTCGACAGGGGCTGGGGCCAACGTCCTGACTTTC
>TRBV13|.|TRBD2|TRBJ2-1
CASSLDTLGRAYNEQFF
TGTGCCAGCAGCTTAGATACTTTGGGGAGGGCCTACAATGAGCAGTTCTTC
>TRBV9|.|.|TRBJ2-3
CASSVAQASSTDTQYF
TGTGCCAGCAGCGTAGCACAGGCCTCTAGCACAGATACGCAGTATTTT
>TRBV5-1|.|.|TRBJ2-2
CASSLAPDSNGELFF
TGCGCCAGCAGCTTGGCCCCTGACAGTAACGGGGAGCTGTTTTTT